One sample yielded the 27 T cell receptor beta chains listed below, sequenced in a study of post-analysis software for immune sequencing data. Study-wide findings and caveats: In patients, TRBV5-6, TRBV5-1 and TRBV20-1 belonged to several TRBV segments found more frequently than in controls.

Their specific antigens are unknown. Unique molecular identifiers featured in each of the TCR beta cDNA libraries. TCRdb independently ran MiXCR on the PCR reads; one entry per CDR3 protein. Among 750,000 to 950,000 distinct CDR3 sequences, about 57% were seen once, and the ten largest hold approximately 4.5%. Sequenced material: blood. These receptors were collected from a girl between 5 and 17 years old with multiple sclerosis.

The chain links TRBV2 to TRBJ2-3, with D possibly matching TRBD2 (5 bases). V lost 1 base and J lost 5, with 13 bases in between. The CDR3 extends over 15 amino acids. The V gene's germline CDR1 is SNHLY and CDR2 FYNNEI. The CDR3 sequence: CASSEGASGRDTQYF. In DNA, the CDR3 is TGTGCCAGCAGTGAAGGAGCTAGTGGGAGAGATACGCAGTATTTT.

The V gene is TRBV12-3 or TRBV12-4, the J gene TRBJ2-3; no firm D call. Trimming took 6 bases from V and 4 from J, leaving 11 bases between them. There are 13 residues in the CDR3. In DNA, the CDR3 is TGTGCCAGCAGCACTCTGAGCGCAGATACGCAGTATTTT. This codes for CASSTLSADTQYF.

CDR3 in DNA: TGCGCCAGCCGGGAATTAGCCACCGGGCAGCAGTACTTC. Translating gives CASRELATGQQYF. The V call is TRBV5-1, the J call TRBJ2-7; perhaps TRBD2 as D (5 bases). The CDR3 is made up of 13 amino acids. Germline V gene data show CDR1 as SGHRS and CDR2 as YFSETQ. V was clipped by 7 bases and J by 8 bases, with 19 bases between them.

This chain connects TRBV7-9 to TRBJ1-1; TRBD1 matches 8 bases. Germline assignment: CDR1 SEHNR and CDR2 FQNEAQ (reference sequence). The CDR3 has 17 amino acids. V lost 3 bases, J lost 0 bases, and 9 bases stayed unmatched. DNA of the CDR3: TGTGCCAGCAGCTTCGGACAGGGACCAGCTCTGAACACTGAAGCTTTCTTT. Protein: CASSFGQGPALNTEAFF.

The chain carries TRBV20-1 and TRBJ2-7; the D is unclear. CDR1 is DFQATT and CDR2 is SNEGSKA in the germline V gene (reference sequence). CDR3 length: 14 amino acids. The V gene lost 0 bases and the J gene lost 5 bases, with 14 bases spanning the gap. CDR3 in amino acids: CSAREASERNEQYF. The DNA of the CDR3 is TGCAGTGCTAGAGAGGCCAGTGAAAGGAACGAGCAGTACTTC.

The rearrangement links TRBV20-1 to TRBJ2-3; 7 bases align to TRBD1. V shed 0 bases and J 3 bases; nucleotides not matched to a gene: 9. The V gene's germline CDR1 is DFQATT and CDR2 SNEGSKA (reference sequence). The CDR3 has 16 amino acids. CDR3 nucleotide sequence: TGCAGTGCTAGAGATTCACAGGGGAAACCAACAGATACGCAGTATTTT. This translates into CSARDSQGKPTDTQYF.

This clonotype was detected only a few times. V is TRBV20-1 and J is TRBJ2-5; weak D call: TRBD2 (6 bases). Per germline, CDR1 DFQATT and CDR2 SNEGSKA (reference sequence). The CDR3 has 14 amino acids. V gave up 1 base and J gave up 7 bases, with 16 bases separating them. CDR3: CSARVVAAGGTQYF. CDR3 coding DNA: TGCAGTGCTAGAGTAGTGGCAGCCGGGGGGACCCAGTACTTC.

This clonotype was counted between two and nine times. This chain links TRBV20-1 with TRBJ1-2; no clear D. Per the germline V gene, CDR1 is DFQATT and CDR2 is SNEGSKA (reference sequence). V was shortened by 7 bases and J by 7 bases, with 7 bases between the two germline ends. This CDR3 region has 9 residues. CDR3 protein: CSVKGGYTF. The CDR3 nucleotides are TGCAGTGTAAAGGGTGGCTACACCTTC.

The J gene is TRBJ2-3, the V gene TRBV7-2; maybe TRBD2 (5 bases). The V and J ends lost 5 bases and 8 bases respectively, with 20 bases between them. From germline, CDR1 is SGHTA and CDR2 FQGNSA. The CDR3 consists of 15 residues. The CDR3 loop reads CASSPKAAGTPTQYF. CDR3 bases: TGTGCCAGCAGCCCCAAGGCCGCGGGTACGCCTACGCAGTATTTT.

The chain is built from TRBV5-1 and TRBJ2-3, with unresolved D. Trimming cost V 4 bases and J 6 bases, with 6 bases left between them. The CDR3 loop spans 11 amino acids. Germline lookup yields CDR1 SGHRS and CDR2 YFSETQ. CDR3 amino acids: CASSVVDTQYF. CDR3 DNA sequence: TGCGCCAGCAGCGTCGTGGATACGCAGTATTTT.

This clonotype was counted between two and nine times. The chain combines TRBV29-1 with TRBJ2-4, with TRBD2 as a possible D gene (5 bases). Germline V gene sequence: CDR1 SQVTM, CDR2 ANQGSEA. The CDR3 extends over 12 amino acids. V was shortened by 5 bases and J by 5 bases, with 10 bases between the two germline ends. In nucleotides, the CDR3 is TGCAGCGTTCGAGGGTCCGAAAACATTCAGTACTTC. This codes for CSVRGSENIQYF.

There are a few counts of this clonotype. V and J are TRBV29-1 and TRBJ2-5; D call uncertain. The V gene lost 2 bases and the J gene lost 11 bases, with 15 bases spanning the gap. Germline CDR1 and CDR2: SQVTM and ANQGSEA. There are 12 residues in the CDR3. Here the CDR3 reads CSVEPLSNEQYF. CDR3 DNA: TGCAGCGTTGAACCTCTCAGCAATGAGCAGTACTTC.

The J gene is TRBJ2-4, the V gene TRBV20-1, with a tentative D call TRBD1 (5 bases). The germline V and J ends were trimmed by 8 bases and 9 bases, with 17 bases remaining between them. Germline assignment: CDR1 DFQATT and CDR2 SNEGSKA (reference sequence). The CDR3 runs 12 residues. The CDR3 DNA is TGCAGTCCCTCAACGGACATGGGCATTCAGTACTTC. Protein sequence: CSPSTDMGIQYF.

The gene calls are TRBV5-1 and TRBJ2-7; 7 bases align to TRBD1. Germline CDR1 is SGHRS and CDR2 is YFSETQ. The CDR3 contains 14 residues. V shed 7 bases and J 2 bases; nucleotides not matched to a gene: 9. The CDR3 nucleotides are TGCGCCAGCGCAATTGGGACAGTCGCCTACGAGCAGTACTTC. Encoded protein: CASAIGTVAYEQYF.

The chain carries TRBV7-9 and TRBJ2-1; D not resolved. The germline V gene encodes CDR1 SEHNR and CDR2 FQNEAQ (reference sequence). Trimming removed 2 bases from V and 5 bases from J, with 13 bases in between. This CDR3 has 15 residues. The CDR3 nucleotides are TGTGCCAGCAGCTTACTGGGTGGAGCCAACAATGAGCAGTTCTTC. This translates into CASSLLGGANNEQFF.

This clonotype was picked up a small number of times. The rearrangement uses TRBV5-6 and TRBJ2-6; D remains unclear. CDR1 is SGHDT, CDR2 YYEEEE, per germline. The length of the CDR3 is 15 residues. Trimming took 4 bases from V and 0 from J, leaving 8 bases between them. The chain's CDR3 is CASSPISSGANVLTF. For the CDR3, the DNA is TGTGCCAGCAGCCCGATTAGCTCTGGGGCCAACGTCCTGACTTTC.

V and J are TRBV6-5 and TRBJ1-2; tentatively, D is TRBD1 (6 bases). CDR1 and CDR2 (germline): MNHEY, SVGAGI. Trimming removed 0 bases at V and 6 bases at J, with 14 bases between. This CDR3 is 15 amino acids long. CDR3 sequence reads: CASSYSYRASHGYTF. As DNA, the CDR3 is TGTGCCAGCAGTTACTCGTACAGGGCTTCGCATGGCTACACCTTC.

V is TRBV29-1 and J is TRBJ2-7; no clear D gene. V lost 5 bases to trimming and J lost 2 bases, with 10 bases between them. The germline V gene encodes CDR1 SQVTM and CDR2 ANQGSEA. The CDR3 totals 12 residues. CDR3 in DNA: TGCAGCGTTCTCGGCCCCCCCTACGAGCAGTACTTC. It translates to CSVLGPPYEQYF.

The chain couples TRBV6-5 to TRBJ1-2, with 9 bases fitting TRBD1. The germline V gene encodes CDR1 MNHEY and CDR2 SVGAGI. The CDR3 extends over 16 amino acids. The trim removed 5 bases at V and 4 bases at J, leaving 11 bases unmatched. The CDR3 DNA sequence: TGTGCCAGCAGTCCAATTACCGGGACAGGGAGCTATGGCTACACCTTC. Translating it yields CASSPITGTGSYGYTF.

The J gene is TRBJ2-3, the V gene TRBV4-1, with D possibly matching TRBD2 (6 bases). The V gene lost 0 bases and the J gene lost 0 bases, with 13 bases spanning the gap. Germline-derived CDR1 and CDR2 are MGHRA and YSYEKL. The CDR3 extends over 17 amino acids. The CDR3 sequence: CASSQEGGRFSTDTQYF. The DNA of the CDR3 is TGCGCCAGCAGCCAAGAGGGAGGTCGCTTTAGCACAGATACGCAGTATTTT.

The CDR3 is CASSQDLGNSYEQYF. The CDR3 nucleotides are TGTGCCAGCAGCCAAGATCTGGGGAACTCCTACGAGCAGTACTTC. The chain uses TRBV7-9 and TRBJ2-7; no reliable D call. The CDR3 covers 15 residues. Trimming shortened V by 5 bases and J by 0 bases, and 14 bases separated the two germline ends. Germline V gene lookup returns CDR1 SEHNR and CDR2 FQNEAQ (reference sequence).

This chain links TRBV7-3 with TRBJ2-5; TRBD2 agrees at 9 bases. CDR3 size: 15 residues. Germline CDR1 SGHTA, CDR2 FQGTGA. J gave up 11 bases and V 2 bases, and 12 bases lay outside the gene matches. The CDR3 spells CASSLVGGRALKQYF. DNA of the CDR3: TGTGCCAGCAGCTTAGTGGGCGGGAGGGCGCTCAAGCAGTACTTC.

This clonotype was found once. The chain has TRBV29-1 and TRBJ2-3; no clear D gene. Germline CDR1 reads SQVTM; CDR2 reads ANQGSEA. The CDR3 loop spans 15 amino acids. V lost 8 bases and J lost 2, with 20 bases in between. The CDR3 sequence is CSLVTNTIATDTQYF. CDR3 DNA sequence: TGCAGCTTAGTCACTAACACGATCGCCACAGATACGCAGTATTTT.

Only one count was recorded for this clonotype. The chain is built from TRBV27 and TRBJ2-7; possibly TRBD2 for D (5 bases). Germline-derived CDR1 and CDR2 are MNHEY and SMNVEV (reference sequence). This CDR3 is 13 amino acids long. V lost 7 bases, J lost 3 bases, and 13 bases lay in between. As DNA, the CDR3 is TGTGCCAGCACCGAGACTAATGGCTACGAGCAGTACTTC. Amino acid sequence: CASTETNGYEQYF.

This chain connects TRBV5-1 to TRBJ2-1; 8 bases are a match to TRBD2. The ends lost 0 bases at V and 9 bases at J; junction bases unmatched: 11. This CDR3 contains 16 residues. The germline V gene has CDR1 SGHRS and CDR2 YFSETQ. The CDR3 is CASSLATSDKPSEQFF. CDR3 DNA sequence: TGCGCCAGCAGCTTGGCGACTAGCGATAAACCTAGTGAGCAGTTCTTC.

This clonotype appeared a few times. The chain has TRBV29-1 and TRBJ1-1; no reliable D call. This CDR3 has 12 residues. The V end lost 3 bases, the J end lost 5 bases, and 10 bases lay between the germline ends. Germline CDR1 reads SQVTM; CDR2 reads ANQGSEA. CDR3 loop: CSVEASSTEAFF. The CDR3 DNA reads TGCAGCGTTGAGGCTTCGAGTACTGAAGCTTTCTTT.

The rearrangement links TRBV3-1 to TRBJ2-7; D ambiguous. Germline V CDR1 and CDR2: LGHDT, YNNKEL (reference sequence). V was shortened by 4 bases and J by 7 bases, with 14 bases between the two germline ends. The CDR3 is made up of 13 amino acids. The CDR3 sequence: CASSPVMSSEQYF. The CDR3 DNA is TGTGCCAGCAGCCCCGTGATGTCCAGTGAGCAGTACTTC.